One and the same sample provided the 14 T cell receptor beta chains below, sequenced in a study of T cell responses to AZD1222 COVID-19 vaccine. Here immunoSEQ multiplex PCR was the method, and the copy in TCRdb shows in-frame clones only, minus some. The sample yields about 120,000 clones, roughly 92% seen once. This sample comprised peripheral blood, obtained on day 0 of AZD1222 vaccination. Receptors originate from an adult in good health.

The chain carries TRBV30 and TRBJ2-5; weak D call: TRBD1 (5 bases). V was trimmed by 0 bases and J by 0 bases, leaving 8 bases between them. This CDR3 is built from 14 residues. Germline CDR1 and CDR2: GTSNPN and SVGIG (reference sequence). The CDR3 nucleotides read TGTGCCTGGAGTGTGGGCAGGGACCAAGAGACCCAGTACTTC. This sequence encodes CAWSVGRDQETQYF.

Here the CDR3 DNA reads TGTGCCAGTAGCTCCTCAGCGAATTGGCAGCCCCAGCATTTT. Encoded protein: CASSSSANWQPQHF. The V and J genes are TRBV19 and TRBJ1-5; the D is unclear. V shed 6 bases and J shed 7 bases, with 16 bases lying between them. The CDR3 is 14 amino acids. Germline CDR1 and CDR2: LNHDA and SQIVND (reference sequence).

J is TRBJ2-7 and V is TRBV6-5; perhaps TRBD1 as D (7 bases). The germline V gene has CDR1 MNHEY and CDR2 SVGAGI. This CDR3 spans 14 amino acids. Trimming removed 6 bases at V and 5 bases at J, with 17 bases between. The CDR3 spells CASRSLQGGHEQYF. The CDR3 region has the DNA TGTGCCAGCAGATCCCTGCAGGGGGGACACGAGCAGTACTTC.

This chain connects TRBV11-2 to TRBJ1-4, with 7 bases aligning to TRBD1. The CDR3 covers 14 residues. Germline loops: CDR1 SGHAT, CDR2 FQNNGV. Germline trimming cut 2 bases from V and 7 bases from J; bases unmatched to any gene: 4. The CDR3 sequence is CASSLQGGGEKLFF. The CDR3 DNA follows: TGTGCCAGCAGCTTACAGGGGGGGGGTGAAAAACTGTTTTTT.

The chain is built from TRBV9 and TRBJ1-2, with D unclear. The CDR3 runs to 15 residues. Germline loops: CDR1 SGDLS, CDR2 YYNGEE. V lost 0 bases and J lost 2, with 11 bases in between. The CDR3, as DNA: TGTGCCAGCAGCGTAGGTGGCATCCCGAACTATGGCTACACCTTC. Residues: CASSVGGIPNYGYTF. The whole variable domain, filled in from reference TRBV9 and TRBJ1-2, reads DSGVTQTPKHLITATGQRVTLRCSPRSGDLSVYWYQQSLDQGLQFLIQYYNGEERAKGNILERFSAQQFPDLHSELNLSSLELGDSALYFCASSVGGIPNYGYTFGSGTRLTVV.

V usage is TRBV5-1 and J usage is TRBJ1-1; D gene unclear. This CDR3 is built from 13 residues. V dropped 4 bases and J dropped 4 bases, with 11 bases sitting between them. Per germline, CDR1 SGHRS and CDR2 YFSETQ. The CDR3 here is CASSPDVGTEAFF. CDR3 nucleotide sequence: TGCGCCAGCAGCCCCGACGTGGGCACTGAAGCTTTCTTT.

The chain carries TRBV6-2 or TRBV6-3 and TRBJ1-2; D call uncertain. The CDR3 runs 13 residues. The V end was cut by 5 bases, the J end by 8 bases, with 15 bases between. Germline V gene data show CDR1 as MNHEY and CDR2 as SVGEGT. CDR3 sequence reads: CASSQHPIRGYTF. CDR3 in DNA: TGTGCCAGCAGTCAACACCCCATTAGAGGCTACACCTTC.

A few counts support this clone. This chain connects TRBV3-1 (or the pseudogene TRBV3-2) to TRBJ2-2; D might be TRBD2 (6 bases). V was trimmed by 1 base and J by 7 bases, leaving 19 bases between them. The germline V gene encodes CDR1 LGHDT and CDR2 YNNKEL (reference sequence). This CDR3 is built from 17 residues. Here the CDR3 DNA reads TGTGCCAGCAGCCAAGGGGGCTGGGAGGAATGGATCGGGGAGCTGTTTTTT. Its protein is CASSQGGWEEWIGELFF.

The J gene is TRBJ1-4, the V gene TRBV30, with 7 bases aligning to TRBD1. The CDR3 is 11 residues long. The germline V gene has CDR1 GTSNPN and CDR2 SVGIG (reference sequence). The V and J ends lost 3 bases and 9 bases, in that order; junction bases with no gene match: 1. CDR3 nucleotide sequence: TGTGCCTGGAGGACAGGGCAAAAACTGTTTTTT. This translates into CAWRTGQKLFF.

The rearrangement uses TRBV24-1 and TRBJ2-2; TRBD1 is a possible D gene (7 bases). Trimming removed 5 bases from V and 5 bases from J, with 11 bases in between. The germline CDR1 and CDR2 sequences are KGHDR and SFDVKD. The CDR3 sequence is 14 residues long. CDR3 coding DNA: TGTGCCACCAGTGGCGGGACAGCGACCGGGGAGCTGTTTTTT. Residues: CATSGGTATGELFF.

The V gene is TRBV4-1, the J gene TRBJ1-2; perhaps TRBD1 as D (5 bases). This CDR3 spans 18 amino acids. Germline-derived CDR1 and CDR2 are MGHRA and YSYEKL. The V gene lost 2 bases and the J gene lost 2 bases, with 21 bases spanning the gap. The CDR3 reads CASSQIARAGKGNYGYTF. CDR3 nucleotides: TGCGCCAGCAGCCAAATCGCCCGGGCAGGGAAAGGGAACTATGGCTACACCTTC.

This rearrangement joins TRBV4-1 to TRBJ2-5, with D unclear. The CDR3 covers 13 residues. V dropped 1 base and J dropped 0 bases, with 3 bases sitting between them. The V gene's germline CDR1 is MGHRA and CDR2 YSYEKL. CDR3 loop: CASSQGHQETQYF. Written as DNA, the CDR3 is TGCGCCAGCAGCCAAGGCCACCAAGAGACCCAGTACTTC.

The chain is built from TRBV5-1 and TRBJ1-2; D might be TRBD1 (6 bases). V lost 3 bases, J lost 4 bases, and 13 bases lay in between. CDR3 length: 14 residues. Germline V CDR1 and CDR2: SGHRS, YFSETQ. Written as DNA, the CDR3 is TGCGCCAGCAGCTCACAGGGTTCTGGCTATGGCTACACCTTC. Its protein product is CASSSQGSGYGYTF.

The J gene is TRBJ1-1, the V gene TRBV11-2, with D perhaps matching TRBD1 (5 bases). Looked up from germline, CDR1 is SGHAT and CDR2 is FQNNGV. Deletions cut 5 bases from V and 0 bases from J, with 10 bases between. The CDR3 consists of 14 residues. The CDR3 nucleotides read TGTGCCAGCAGCCCCAGGGCCTTGAACACTGAAGCTTTCTTT. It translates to CASSPRALNTEAFF.